This T cell receptor (beta chain) was captured by sequencing in a study of cytomegalovirus exposure and HLA in healthy donors. Study-wide results and caveats: The authors enumerated over 150 TCR beta chains as linked to cytomegalovirus. Reportedly, cytomegalovirus status was diagnosed with high sensitivity and specificity.

Trimming removed 2 bases from V and 3 bases from J, with 10 bases in between. The CDR3 contains 14 residues. The V gene's germline CDR1 is MNHEY and CDR2 SVGAGI. Produced via immunoSEQ multiplex PCR; TCRdb's table is partial and in-frame only. Of about 160,000 clones listed, approximately 87% were seen once; the top ten hold around 6%. A remark on this clone: Its antigen is still unknown.

The sequencing input was PBMCs. The V gene is TRBV6-5, the J gene TRBJ1-1, with D possibly being TRBD1 (5 bases). The TCR comes from a woman in her twenties or thirties in good health and CMV-seronegative. The CDR3 nucleotides read TGTGCCAGCAGTTACCGGGGGATGGACACTGAAGCTTTCTTT. It yields the protein CASSYRGMDTEAFF.